This T cell receptor (beta chain) came from a study of T cells in Graves' hyperthyroidism and ophthalmopathy. The CDR3 extends over 13 amino acids. Germline CDR1 is MNHNS and CDR2 is SASEGT. V gave up 6 bases and J gave up 1 base, with 9 bases separating them. This clonotype was observed at least ten times. As yet, its antigen is unknown. For Graves' hyperthyroidism to be stable, ophthalmopathy could not progress within 18 months. Each patient was aged 18 to 65 and had newly diagnosed hyperthyroidism of under 2 months' duration. Findings of the study overall: Blood held most thyroid clonotypes expanded above 0.001 frequency. Ophthalmopathy cases were set apart from stable hyperthyroidism by a 13 V-J model.

TCR beta CDR3 region amplification was performed from RNA transcripts. In the first-round RT-PCR of the TCR CDR3, the HTBI primer set was used. TCRdb itself ran the multiplex PCR reads through MiXCR, one entry per CDR3 protein. The sample holds about 540,000 distinct CDR3 sequences, 46% seen once. The receptor was derived from a young woman with Graves' hyperthyroidism. The V gene is TRBV6-1, the J gene TRBJ1-1; no reliable D call. The specimen was peripheral blood or thyroid tissue (not recorded which). In DNA form, the CDR3 reads TGTGCCAGCAGCCCTGGATGGAACACTGAAGCTTTCTTT. The encoded protein is CASSPGWNTEAFF.